This T cell receptor (beta chain) is from a study of a mutant IDH1 vaccine in newly diagnosed glioma. The data were produced by immunoSEQ multiplex PCR, yet TCRdb's version contains in-frame clones alone and is incomplete. The table lists about 36,000 clones, 80% of them singletons. In regard to this clone: As yet, its antigen is unknown.

Time point defined: week 11, during vaccination. A single vaccine dose contained 300 ug of mutant IDH1 20-mer peptide, and topical imiquimod was used with it. This CDR3 is 16 amino acids long. Germline V gives CDR1 SGDLS, CDR2 YYNGEE. V gave up 3 bases and J gave up 4 bases, with 17 bases separating them. The source is a woman in her twenties or thirties with glioma. Some clones in this sample may be carry-over from other donors' samples. The J gene is TRBJ2-1, the V gene TRBV9; D might be TRBD2 (7 bases). The input for sequencing was peripheral blood mononuclear cells (PBMCs), taken from a glioma patient whose treatment included an IDH1 peptide vaccine. CDR3 loop: CASSEGGEGPYNEQFF. The CDR3 coding sequence is TGTGCCAGCAGCGAGGGGGGGGAGGGCCCGTACAATGAGCAGTTCTTC.